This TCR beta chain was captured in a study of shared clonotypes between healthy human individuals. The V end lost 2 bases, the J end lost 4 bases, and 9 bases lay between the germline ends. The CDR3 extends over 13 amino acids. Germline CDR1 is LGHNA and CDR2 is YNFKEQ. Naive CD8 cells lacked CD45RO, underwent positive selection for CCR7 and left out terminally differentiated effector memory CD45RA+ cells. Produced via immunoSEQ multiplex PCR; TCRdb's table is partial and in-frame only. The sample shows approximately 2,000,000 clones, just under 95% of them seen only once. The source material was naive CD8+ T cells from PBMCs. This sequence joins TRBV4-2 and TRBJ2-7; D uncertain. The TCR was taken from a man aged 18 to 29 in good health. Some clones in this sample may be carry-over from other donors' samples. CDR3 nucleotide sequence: TGTGCCAGCAGCCAAAGAGTAGCTTACGAGCAGTACTTC. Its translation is CASSQRVAYEQYF.